These 21 T cell receptor beta chains were all obtained from the same sample, sequenced in a study of Tregs in tolerant kidney transplant recipients. This table comes from immunoSEQ multiplex PCR, and its TCRdb copy is limited to in-frame clones, with some not included. The sample includes roughly 46,000 clones, around 90% of them seen just once. The sequencing sample was made of Tregs from blood. The receptors come from a human donor in good health.

This sequence joins TRBV7-3 and TRBJ2-1; 7 bases agree with TRBD1. CDR3 length: 18 residues. CDR1 is SGHTA and CDR2 is FQGTGA in the germline V gene. The V segment lost 5 bases and the J segment 1 base; nucleotides outside the gene matches: 14. CDR3 loop: CASSPSKGGPDSYNEQFF. CDR3 DNA: TGTGCCAGCAGCCCCTCGAAAGGGGGCCCTGATTCCTACAATGAGCAGTTCTTC.

CDR3 DNA sequence: TGTGCCAGCAGCTTCTCCGGGACCGCTCGCTGGAGCTCCTACAATGAGCAGTTCTTC. Translating gives CASSFSGTARWSSYNEQFF. The rearrangement uses TRBV11-2 and TRBJ2-1, with D tentatively TRBD1 or TRBD2 (5 bases each). V dropped 3 bases and J dropped 0 bases, with 21 bases sitting between them. Germline CDR1 reads SGHAT; CDR2 reads FQNNGV. There are 19 residues in the CDR3.

The CDR3 nucleotides read TGCGCCAGCAGCCCGGATCTTTATTCCAATGGCTACACCTTC. Its protein product is CASSPDLYSNGYTF. V usage is TRBV5-1 and J usage is TRBJ1-2; D not certain. Trimming shortened V by 4 bases and J by 6 bases, and 16 bases separated the two germline ends. This CDR3 is 14 amino acids long. The germline CDR1 and CDR2 sequences are SGHRS and YFSETQ.

The chain couples TRBV10-2 to TRBJ2-7; 7 bases are shared with TRBD1. Germline CDR1 and CDR2: WSHSY and SAAADI. The ends lost 6 bases at V and 0 bases at J; junction bases unmatched: 5. This CDR3 contains 14 residues. CDR3 sequence (DNA): TGCGCCAGCAGAAACCGGGACAGCTCCTACGAGCAGTACTTC. This codes for CASRNRDSSYEQYF.

The genes are TRBV7-8 and TRBJ2-3, with D uncertain. Trimming removed 4 bases at V and 8 bases at J, with 7 bases between. The CDR3 spans 11 residues. Germline V lookup: CDR1 SGHVS, CDR2 FQNEAQ. As DNA, the CDR3 is TGTGCCAGCAGCTCGGGTAGTACGCAGTATTTT. The encoded protein is CASSSGSTQYF.

This clone has just one count. The chain links TRBV5-5 to TRBJ2-7, with D possibly matching TRBD1 (6 bases). V lost 3 bases, J lost 4 bases, and 8 bases lay in between. Germline-derived CDR1 and CDR2 are SGHKS and YYEKEE (reference sequence). The length of the CDR3 is 12 residues. Here the CDR3 DNA reads TGTGCCAGCAGCTGGGGGCCTTACGAGCAGTACTTC. It specifies CASSWGPYEQYF.

The chain employs TRBV15 and TRBJ1-6; maybe TRBD1 (5 bases). V gave up 1 base and J gave up 7 bases, with 11 bases separating them. CDR1 is LNHNV, CDR2 YYDKDF, per germline (reference sequence). CDR3 length: 15 residues. CDR3 loop: CATSRAEGMNSPLHF. The CDR3 nucleotides read TGTGCCACCAGCAGAGCCGAGGGGATGAATTCACCCCTCCACTTT. The full variable domain, in which reference TRBV15 and TRBJ1-6 provide the parts outside the CDR3, is DAMVIQNPRYQVTQFGKPVTLSCSQTLNHNVMYWYQQKSSQAPKLLFHYYDKDFNNEADTPDNFQSRRPNTSFCFLDIRSPGLGDTAMYLCATSRAEGMNSPLHFGNGTRLTVT.

The chain employs TRBV6-5 and TRBJ1-3; unclear D gene. V was pared by 2 bases and J by 0 bases, with 5 bases between. This CDR3 spans 14 amino acids. Germline V gene data show CDR1 as MNHEY and CDR2 as SVGAGI. Written as DNA, the CDR3 is TGTGCCAGCAGTTACACGGGCTCTGGAAACACCATATATTTT. It yields the protein CASSYTGSGNTIYF.

CDR3 sequence: CASSMPLGGTGGTEAFF. DNA of the CDR3: TGTGCCAGTAGTATGCCCCTTGGCGGGACAGGGGGCACTGAAGCTTTCTTT. V usage is TRBV19 and J usage is TRBJ1-1; 11 bases are a match to TRBD1. V was clipped by 3 bases and J by 4 bases; unmatched bases: 10. Germline CDR1 and CDR2: LNHDA and SQIVND (reference sequence). The CDR3 consists of 17 residues.

V and J are TRBV7-9 and TRBJ2-5, with a tentative D call TRBD2 (7 bases). V lost 7 bases and J 5 bases, leaving 20 bases between the germline ends. The CDR3 runs 15 residues. Germline values: CDR1 SEHNR, CDR2 FQNEAQ (reference sequence). Here the CDR3 reads CASTTPRGAGETQYF. CDR3 DNA sequence: TGTGCCAGCACCACACCCCGGGGGGCTGGGGAGACCCAGTACTTC.

The chain combines TRBV19 with TRBJ2-7, with D unresolved. Per germline, CDR1 LNHDA and CDR2 SQIVND (reference sequence). The CDR3 contains 14 residues. Trimming shortened V by 1 base and J by 5 bases, and 12 bases separated the two germline ends. The CDR3 sequence: CASSIGPPRNEQYF. The CDR3, as DNA: TGTGCCAGTAGTATAGGCCCCCCCAGGAACGAGCAGTACTTC.

This chain connects TRBV18 to TRBJ2-3; 11 bases are a match to TRBD1. The V and J ends lost 9 bases and 4 bases, in that order; junction bases with no gene match: 9. CDR1 is KGHSH, CDR2 LQKENI, per germline. The CDR3 sequence is 15 residues long. CDR3 sequence: CASSLRTGGADTQYF. Here the CDR3 DNA reads TGTGCCAGTTCTCTCCGGACAGGGGGCGCAGATACGCAGTATTTT.

The chain links TRBV29-1 to TRBJ2-7; 9 bases match TRBD2. Germline V gene data show CDR1 as SQVTM and CDR2 as ANQGSEA. This CDR3 has 14 amino acids. V shed 5 bases, J shed 5 bases, and the junction held 10 bases outside the gene matches. This chain's CDR3 is CSVHGGRVGDEQYF. Written as DNA, the CDR3 is TGCAGCGTTCATGGCGGGAGGGTTGGGGACGAGCAGTACTTC.

This sequence joins TRBV25-1 and TRBJ2-2, with 13 bases identical to TRBD2. V was clipped by 9 bases and J by 3 bases; unmatched bases: 13. Germline-derived CDR1 and CDR2 are MGHDK and SYGVNS. The CDR3 runs to 18 residues. The CDR3 sequence: CARGFGTSGKIYTGELFF. The CDR3 nucleotides are TGTGCCAGGGGCTTTGGGACTAGCGGGAAAATATACACCGGGGAGCTGTTTTTT. Based on the CDR3 plus reference TRBV25-1 and TRBJ2-2, the full variable domain is EADIYQTPRYLVIGTGKKITLECSQTMGHDKMYWYQQDPGMELHLIHYSYGVNSTEKGDLSSESTVSRIRTEHFPLTLESARPSHTSQYLCARGFGTSGKIYTGELFFGEGSRLTVL.

This chain uses TRBV6-5 with TRBJ2-7, with 8 bases matching TRBD1. The J segment lost 2 bases and the V segment lost 0 bases, leaving 6 bases of the junction unmatched. The CDR3 spans 16 residues. Looked up from germline, CDR1 is MNHEY and CDR2 is SVGAGI. The CDR3 region has the DNA TGTGCCAGCAGTTACTCGAGACAGGGGTGGCCCTACGAGCAGTACTTC. It codes for CASSYSRQGWPYEQYF.

The chain has TRBV27 and TRBJ1-2, with TRBD1 matching 8 bases. Germline lookup yields CDR1 MNHEY and CDR2 SMNVEV (reference sequence). Germline trimming cut 3 bases from V and 2 bases from J; bases unmatched to any gene: 5. The CDR3 totals 15 residues. CDR3 protein: CASSFHRQGNYGYTF. The CDR3 region has the DNA TGTGCCAGCAGTTTCCACCGACAGGGGAACTATGGCTACACCTTC.

This chain links TRBV6-5 with TRBJ2-7, with 8 positions matching TRBD1. V lost 2 bases to trimming and J lost 3 bases; unmatched junction nucleotides: 6. The CDR3 covers 15 residues. Germline V gene lookup returns CDR1 MNHEY and CDR2 SVGAGI. The CDR3 spells CASSYPTGAYYEQYF. The CDR3 region has the DNA TGTGCCAGCAGTTACCCGACAGGGGCCTACTACGAGCAGTACTTC.

This chain connects TRBV7-8 to TRBJ2-3, with 8 bases aligning to TRBD2. Losses at the gene ends were 4 bases for V and 6 bases for J; bases not matched to a gene: 9. Germline lookup yields CDR1 SGHVS and CDR2 FQNEAQ. The CDR3 totals 15 residues. The CDR3 region is CASSSKGVAGDTQYF. DNA for the CDR3: TGTGCCAGCAGCTCGAAAGGGGTAGCGGGGGATACGCAGTATTTT. The complete variable domain, with remaining parts taken from reference TRBV7-8 and TRBJ2-3, reads GAGVSQSPRYKVAKRGQDVALRCDPISGHVSLFWYQQALGQGPEFLTYFQNEAQLDKSGLPSDRFFAERPEGSVSTLKIQRTQQEDSAVYLCASSSKGVAGDTQYFGPGTRLTVL.

The CDR3 here is CATSRWGGIWRDEKLFF. The CDR3 DNA reads TGTGCCACCAGCAGATGGGGAGGGATTTGGCGAGATGAAAAACTGTTTTTT. This chain connects TRBV15 to TRBJ1-4; no clear D. The CDR3 spans 17 residues. Trimming pared 2 bases from V and 6 bases from J, leaving 19 bases between. Per germline, CDR1 LNHNV and CDR2 YYDKDF (reference sequence).

This sequence joins TRBV6-6 and TRBJ1-3; D unclear. Trimming took off 3 bases at V and 4 bases at J, with 10 bases between the two ends. Germline lookup yields CDR1 MNHNY and CDR2 SVGAGI (reference sequence). The CDR3 consists of 14 residues. The CDR3 spells CASSYREVGNTIYF. In nucleotides, the CDR3 is TGTGCCAGCAGTTATAGAGAGGTCGGAAACACCATATATTTT.

V and J are TRBV7-9 and TRBJ1-3; maybe TRBD1 (5 bases). The V and J ends lost 1 base and 4 bases respectively, with 8 bases between them. The CDR3 covers 14 residues. CDR1 and CDR2 (germline): SEHNR, FQNEAQ (reference sequence). As DNA, the CDR3 is TGTGCCAGCAGCTTAGGCAGGGCCGGAAACACCATATATTTT. This sequence encodes CASSLGRAGNTIYF.